This T cell receptor (beta chain) comes out of a study of T cells in women clearing cervical HPV infection. For the study at large: No precancer developed; the control's incident HPV16 infection cleared within 12 months. HLA type could not be excluded as a confounder.

Data came from immunoSEQ multiplex PCR; TCRdb stores just in-frame clones and leaves some out. The sample data list around 38,000 clones. General study points: CIN3+ cases had significantly higher TCR repertoire richness than controls, but evenness did not differ. TRBV6-7 abundance was lower in cases than controls (around 0.1% versus 0.15%).

Turning to this clone: Its antigen is undetermined. The CDR3 end is not reached by the read, which stops 3 residues before it; the germline J gene fills it in.

V dropped 1 base and J dropped 0 bases, with 10 bases sitting between them. The CDR3 sequence is 15 residues long. Germline V gives CDR1 SGHDT, CDR2 YYEEEE. The chain has TRBV5-6 and TRBJ1-2, with D perhaps matching TRBD1 (6 bases). This receptor was obtained from a woman aged 18 to 75 with a cervical HPV16 infection that either progressed to CIN3+ or cleared (not recorded which). The material sequenced was blood buffy coat. The DNA read from the CDR3 is TGTGCCAGCAGCTTGTTGGAGGGGGCTAACTATGGC. Amino acids: CASSLLEGANYG. The whole CDR3 sequence is CASSLLEGANYGYTF. The complete variable domain, with remaining parts taken from reference TRBV5-6 and TRBJ1-2, reads DAGVTQSPTHLIKTRGQQVTLRCSPKSGHDTVSWYQQALGQGPQFIFQYYEEEERQRGNFPDRFSGHQFPNYSSELNVNALLLGDSALYLCASSLLEGANYGYTFGSGTRLTVV.